This TCR beta chain was identified during a study of blood T cell repertoires in COVID-19. Study in general: Sites in the United States, Italy and Spain provided acute and convalescent COVID-19 samples.

Per the authors' pipeline: Reference gene primer amplification in the assay estimated nucleated cell counts. Data came from immunoSEQ multiplex PCR; TCRdb stores just in-frame clones and leaves some out. The V and J calls and clone size were taken over from that table, and D and trimming were inferred from the DNA. The sample gives 350,000 to 450,000 clones, roughly nine tenths of which show up once; roughly 0.86% is in the top ten. Trimming took 5 bases from V and 10 from J; bases not matched to a gene: 7. This CDR3 has 13 residues. Germline-derived CDR1 and CDR2 are SQVTM and ANQGSEA. This study enrolled people aged about 18 to 100 from about 26 US geographic areas. Up to 2 weeks before entering the study, exposed participants had met a COVID-19 case.

Source material: PBMCs or T cells enriched from blood (not recorded which). The chain links TRBV29-1 to TRBJ2-1; TRBD2 matches 11 bases. The TCR comes from a woman aged 40 to 55 who had been exposed to COVID-19. CDR3 in DNA: TGCAGCGTTAACCCTAGCGGGGGGTACGAGCAGTTCTTC. It specifies CSVNPSGGYEQFF.